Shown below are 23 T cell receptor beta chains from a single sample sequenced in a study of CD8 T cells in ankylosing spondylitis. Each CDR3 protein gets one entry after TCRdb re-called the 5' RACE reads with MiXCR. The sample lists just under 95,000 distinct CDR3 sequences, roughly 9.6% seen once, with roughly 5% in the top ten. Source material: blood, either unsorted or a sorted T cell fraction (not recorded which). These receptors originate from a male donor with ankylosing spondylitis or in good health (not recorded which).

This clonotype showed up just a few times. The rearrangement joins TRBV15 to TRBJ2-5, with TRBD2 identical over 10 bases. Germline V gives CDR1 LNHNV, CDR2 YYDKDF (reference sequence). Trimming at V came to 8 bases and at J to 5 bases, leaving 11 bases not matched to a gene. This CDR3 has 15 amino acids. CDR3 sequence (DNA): TGTGCCACCGCCCCCCGAGCGGGGGGGTCGGAGACCCAGTACTTC. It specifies CATAPRAGGSETQYF.

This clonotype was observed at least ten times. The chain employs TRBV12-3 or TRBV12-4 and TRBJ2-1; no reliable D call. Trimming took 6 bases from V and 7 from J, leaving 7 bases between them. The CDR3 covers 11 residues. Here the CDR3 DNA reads TGTGCCAGCAGCCCTCTGAATGAGCAGTTCTTC. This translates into CASSPLNEQFF.

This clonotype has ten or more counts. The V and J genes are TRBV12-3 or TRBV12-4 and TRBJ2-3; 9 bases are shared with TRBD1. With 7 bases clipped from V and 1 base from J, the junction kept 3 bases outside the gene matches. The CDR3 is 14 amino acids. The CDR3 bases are TGTGCCAGCAACCGGGACAGGGGCACAGATACGCAGTATTTT. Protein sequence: CASNRDRGTDTQYF.

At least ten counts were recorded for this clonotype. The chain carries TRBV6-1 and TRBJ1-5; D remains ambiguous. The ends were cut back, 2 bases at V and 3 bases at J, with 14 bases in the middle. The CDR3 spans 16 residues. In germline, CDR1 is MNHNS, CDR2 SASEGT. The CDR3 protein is CASSEYEGRNNQPQHF. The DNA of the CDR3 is TGTGCCAGCAGTGAATATGAAGGCAGAAACAATCAGCCCCAGCATTTT.

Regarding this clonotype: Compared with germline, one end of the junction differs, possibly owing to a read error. In nucleotides, the CDR3 is TGTACCAGCAGTCCCACTCAGGGGGGCCCTCTACGATTCACAGATACGCAGTATTTT. Protein sequence: CTSSPTQGGPLRFTDTQYF. The rearrangement joins TRBV6-4 to TRBJ2-3, with a weak D call TRBD1 (7 bases). CDR3 size: 19 residues. CDR1 is MRHNA and CDR2 is SNTAGT in the germline V gene.

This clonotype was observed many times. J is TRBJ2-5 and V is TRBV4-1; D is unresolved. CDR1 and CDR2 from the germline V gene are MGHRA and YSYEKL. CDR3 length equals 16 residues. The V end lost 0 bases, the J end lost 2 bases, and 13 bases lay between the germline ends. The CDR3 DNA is TGCGCCAGCAGCCAAGAGAAGGGCCTTTTACAAGAGACCCAGTACTTC. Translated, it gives CASSQEKGLLQETQYF.

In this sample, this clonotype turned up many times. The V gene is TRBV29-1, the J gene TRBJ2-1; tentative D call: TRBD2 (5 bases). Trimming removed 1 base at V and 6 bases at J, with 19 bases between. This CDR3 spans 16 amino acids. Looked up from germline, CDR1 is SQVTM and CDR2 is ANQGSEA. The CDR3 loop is CSVEGFEGDMINEQFF. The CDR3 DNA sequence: TGCAGCGTTGAAGGATTCGAGGGAGATATGATCAATGAGCAGTTCTTC.

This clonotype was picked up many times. In DNA form, the CDR3 reads TGTGCCAGCAGTGACAAGGCCCTAAATCAGCCCCAGCATTTT. Translating it yields CASSDKALNQPQHF. The V gene is TRBV12-3 or TRBV12-4, the J gene TRBJ1-5; no clear D. CDR3 size: 14 residues. The V end lost 5 bases, the J end lost 4 bases, and 12 bases lay between the germline ends.

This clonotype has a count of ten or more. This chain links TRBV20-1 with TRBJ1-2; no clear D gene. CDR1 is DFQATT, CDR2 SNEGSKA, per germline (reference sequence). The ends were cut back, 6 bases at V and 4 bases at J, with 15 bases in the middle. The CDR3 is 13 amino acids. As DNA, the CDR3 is TGCAGTGCCCCGCCCTCGGAGATCTATGGCTACACCTTC. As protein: CSAPPSEIYGYTF.

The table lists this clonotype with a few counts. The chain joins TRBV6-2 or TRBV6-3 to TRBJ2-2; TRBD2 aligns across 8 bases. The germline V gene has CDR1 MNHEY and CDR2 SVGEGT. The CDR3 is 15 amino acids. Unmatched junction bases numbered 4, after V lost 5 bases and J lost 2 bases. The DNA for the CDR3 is TGTGCCAGCAGTCCGCGGGGGGACAACACCGGGGAGCTGTTTTTT. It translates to CASSPRGDNTGELFF.

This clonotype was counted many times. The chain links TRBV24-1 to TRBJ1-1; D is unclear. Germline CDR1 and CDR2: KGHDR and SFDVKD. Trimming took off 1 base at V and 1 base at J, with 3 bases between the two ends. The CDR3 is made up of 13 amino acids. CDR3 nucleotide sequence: TGTGCCACCAGTGATTTTCCGAACACTGAAGCTTTCTTT. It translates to CATSDFPNTEAFF.

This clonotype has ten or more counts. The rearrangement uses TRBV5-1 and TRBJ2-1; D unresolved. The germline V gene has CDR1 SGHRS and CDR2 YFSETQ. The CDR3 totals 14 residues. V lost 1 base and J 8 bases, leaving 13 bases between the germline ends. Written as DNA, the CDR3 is TGCGCCAGCAGCTTGCGGACCGCCGGCGATGAGCAGTTCTTC. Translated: CASSLRTAGDEQFF.

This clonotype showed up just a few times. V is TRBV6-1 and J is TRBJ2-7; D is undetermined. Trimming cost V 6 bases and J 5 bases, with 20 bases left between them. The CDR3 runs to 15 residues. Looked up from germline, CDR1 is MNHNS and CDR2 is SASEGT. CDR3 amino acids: CASSPSKGGKNEQYF. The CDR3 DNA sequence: TGTGCCAGCAGCCCGTCGAAGGGTGGAAAAAACGAGCAGTACTTC.

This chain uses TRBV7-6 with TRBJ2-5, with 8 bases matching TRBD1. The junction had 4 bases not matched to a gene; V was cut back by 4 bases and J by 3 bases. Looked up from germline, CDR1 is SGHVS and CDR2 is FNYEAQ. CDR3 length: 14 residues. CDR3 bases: TGTGCCAGCAGCTCGATGACAGGGGAAGAGACCCAGTACTTC. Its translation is CASSSMTGEETQYF. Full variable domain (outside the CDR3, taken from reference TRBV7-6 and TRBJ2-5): GAGVSQSPRYKVTKRGQDVALRCDPISGHVSLYWYRQALGQGPEFLTYFNYEAQQDKSGLPNDRFSAERPEGSISTLTIQRTEQRDSAMYRCASSSMTGEETQYFGPGTRLLVL.

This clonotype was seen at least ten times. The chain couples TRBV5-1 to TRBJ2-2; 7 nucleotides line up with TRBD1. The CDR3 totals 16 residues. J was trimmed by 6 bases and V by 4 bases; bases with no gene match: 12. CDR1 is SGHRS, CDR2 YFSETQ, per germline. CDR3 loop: CASSADEGAVAGELFF. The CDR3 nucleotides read TGCGCCAGCAGCGCCGACGAGGGGGCGGTAGCCGGGGAGCTGTTTTTT.

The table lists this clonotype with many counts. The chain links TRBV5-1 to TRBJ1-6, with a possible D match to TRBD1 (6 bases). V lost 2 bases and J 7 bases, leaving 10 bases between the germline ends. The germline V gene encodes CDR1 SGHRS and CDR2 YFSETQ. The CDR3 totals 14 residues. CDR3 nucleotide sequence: TGCGCCAGCAGCTTTCGGACAGACAATTCACCCCTCCACTTT. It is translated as CASSFRTDNSPLHF.

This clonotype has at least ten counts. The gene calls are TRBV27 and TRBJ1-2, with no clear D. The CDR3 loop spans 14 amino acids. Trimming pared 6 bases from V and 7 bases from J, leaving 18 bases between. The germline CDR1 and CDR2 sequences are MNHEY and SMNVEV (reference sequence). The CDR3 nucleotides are TGTGCCAGCAGAAAGGGAGCACGATTCTCTGGCTACACCTTC. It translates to CASRKGARFSGYTF.

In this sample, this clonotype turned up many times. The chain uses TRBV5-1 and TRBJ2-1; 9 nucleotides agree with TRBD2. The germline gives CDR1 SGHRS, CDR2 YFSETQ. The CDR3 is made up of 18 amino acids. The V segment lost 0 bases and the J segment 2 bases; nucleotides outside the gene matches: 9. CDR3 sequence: CASSLEPSGVFTYNEQFF. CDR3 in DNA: TGCGCCAGCAGCTTGGAGCCTAGCGGGGTGTTCACCTACAATGAGCAGTTCTTC.

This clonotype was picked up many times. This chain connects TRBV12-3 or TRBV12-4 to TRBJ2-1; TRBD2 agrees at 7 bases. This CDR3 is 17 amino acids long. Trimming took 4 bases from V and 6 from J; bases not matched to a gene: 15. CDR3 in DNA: TGTGCCAGCAGTTCTGGACTAGGAGATTGGGAAGGCAATGAGCAGTTCTTC. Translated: CASSSGLGDWEGNEQFF.

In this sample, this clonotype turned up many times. Written as DNA, the CDR3 is TGTGCCAGCAGCAAAGGTACAGGGCTGGCGGAGACCCAGTACTTC. Protein: CASSKGTGLAETQYF. The gene calls are TRBV21-1 and TRBJ2-5; TRBD1 is the table's D call and was not checked against the DNA. TRBV21-1 is a pseudogene. The CDR3 length is 15 residues.

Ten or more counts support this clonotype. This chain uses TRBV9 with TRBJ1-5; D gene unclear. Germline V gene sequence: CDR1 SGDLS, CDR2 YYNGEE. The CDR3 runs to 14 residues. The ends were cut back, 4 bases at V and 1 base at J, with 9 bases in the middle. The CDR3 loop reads CASSPATSNQPQHF. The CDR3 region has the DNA TGTGCCAGCAGCCCCGCTACGAGCAATCAGCCCCAGCATTTT.

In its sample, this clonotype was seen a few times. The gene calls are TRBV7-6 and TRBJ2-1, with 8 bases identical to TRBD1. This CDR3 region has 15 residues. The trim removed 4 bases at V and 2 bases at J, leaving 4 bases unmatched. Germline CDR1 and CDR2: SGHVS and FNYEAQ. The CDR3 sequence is CASSWGTGPYNEQFF. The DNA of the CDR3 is TGTGCCAGCAGCTGGGGGACAGGTCCCTACAATGAGCAGTTCTTC.

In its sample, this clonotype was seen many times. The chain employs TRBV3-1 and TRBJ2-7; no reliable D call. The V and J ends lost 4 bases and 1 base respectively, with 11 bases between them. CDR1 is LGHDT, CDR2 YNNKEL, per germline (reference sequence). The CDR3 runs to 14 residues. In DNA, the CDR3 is TGTGCCAGCAGCCCAGTTTCAGCTTCCTACGAGCAGTACTTC. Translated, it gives CASSPVSASYEQYF.